These 11 T cell receptor beta chains originate from one sample sequenced in a study of T-cell memory formation after mild COVID-19. TCRdb re-called the 5' RACE reads with MiXCR, one entry per CDR3 protein. The sample lists more than 200,000 distinct CDR3 sequences, roughly 15% occurring once. The sequencing input was PBMCs or a T cell subset sorted from them (not recorded which). Receptor source: a man younger than 35 who had mild COVID-19 (a few samples of this study predate the infection). Cell type and time point are not known.

This clonotype was recorded at least ten times. The J gene is TRBJ2-1, the V gene TRBV7-2; the D gene is possibly TRBD2 (6 bases). Per the germline V gene, CDR1 is SGHTA and CDR2 is FQGNSA. The CDR3 covers 16 residues. V was trimmed by 6 bases and J by 7 bases, leaving 22 bases between them. The DNA of the CDR3 is TGTGCCAGCAGTCCCGGGGGTAGGGGCCTGATGAATGAGCAGTTCTTC. Protein sequence: CASSPGGRGLMNEQFF.

This clonotype was counted a few times. This chain connects TRBV6-1 to TRBJ1-1; the D is unclear. The CDR3 has 13 residues. Germline CDR1 MNHNS, CDR2 SASEGT. V was pared by 0 bases and J by 11 bases, with 13 bases between. The CDR3 DNA reads TGTGCCAGCAGTGAAGCGCTCCCTGATGGGGCTTTCTTT. It specifies CASSEALPDGAFF.

This clonotype came up many times. The rearrangement joins TRBV4-3 to TRBJ1-4; D remains unclear. The germline V gene has CDR1 LGHNA and CDR2 YSLEER. Deletions cut 4 bases from V and 0 bases from J, with 3 bases between. The CDR3 has 13 residues. CDR3 amino acids: CASSPATNEKLFF. The CDR3 DNA follows: TGCGCCAGCAGCCCCGCAACTAATGAAAAACTGTTTTTT.

This clonotype was seen at least ten times. This rearrangement joins TRBV6-2 or TRBV6-3 to TRBJ1-1; possible D gene TRBD1, 5 bases. V lost 6 bases to trimming and J lost 7 bases, with 33 bases between them. Germline assignment: CDR1 MNHEY and CDR2 SVGEGT. This CDR3 is built from 19 residues. DNA of the CDR3: TGTGCCAGCAGACGGAGGCCAGCACTCAGGGTAGGACGGGACGGTGAAGCTTTCTTT. As protein: CASRRRPALRVGRDGEAFF.

This clonotype was seen just once. The J gene is TRBJ1-1, the V gene TRBV5-1; D is ambiguous. With 0 bases removed from V and 0 bases from J, the gap between germline ends came to 9 bases. The CDR3 is made up of 15 amino acids. Germline CDR1 and CDR2: SGHRS and YFSETQ. In nucleotides, the CDR3 is TGCGCCAGCAGCTTGGGGGCAGGACTGAACACTGAAGCTTTCTTT. This sequence encodes CASSLGAGLNTEAFF.

V is TRBV12-3 or TRBV12-4 and J is TRBJ1-5; no clear D gene. The V end was cut by 3 bases, the J end by 8 bases, with 11 bases between. This CDR3 spans 13 amino acids. The CDR3 reads CASSLGTVEPQHF. The CDR3 bases are TGTGCCAGCAGTTTGGGTACGGTAGAGCCCCAGCATTTT.

The rearrangement joins TRBV6-5 to TRBJ2-2; 9 bases fit TRBD2. The length of the CDR3 is 15 residues. The trim removed 6 bases at V and 3 bases at J, leaving 5 bases unmatched. CDR1 and CDR2 (germline): MNHEY, SVGAGI. This CDR3 is CASSPSGGYTGELFF. The CDR3 region has the DNA TGTGCCAGCAGCCCAAGCGGGGGGTACACCGGGGAGCTGTTTTTT.

CDR3: CASSLFTANTEAFF. In nucleotides, the CDR3 is TGTGCCAGCAGTTTATTCACAGCCAACACTGAAGCTTTCTTT. This chain links TRBV12-3 or TRBV12-4 with TRBJ1-1; D unresolved. The V end was cut by 2 bases, the J end by 2 bases, with 9 bases between. The CDR3 covers 14 residues.

This clonotype was observed a handful of times. This chain joins TRBV12-3 or TRBV12-4 and TRBJ1-1; possible D gene TRBD1, 5 bases. V dropped 5 bases and J dropped 12 bases, with 16 bases sitting between them. The length of the CDR3 is 12 residues. The CDR3 spells CASSDGTLRTFF. CDR3 coding DNA: TGTGCCAGCAGTGACGGGACTTTGCGAACTTTCTTT.

This clonotype was found a few times. The chain recombines TRBV7-2 with TRBJ2-7; 10 nucleotides agree with TRBD2. From germline, CDR1 is SGHTA and CDR2 FQGNSA. The V gene end was trimmed by 4 bases and the J gene end by 6 bases; junction bases not matched to a gene: 3. The CDR3 length is 13 residues. The DNA for the CDR3 is TGTGCCAGCAGCTCTGAGCGGGGGGGCGAGCAGTACTTC. Protein: CASSSERGGEQYF.

This clonotype turned up a few times. The genes are TRBV11-2 and TRBJ1-5, with D maybe TRBD1 (5 bases). The V gene's germline CDR1 is SGHAT and CDR2 FQNNGV. Trimming removed 0 bases at V and 9 bases at J, with 18 bases between. The CDR3 sequence is 16 residues long. CDR3 residues: CASSLEGGAGMRPQHF. DNA for the CDR3: TGTGCCAGCAGCTTAGAAGGAGGGGCGGGGATGAGGCCCCAGCATTTT.